The T cell receptor beta chain described here comes from a study of T cells in localized non-small cell lung cancer. Findings of the study overall: Detection in adjacent lung was observed for a median around 55 of the top 100 tumor clones. Maximal T cell clonality occurred in uninvolved adjacent lung, with tumor ranking below it. There was an association of higher blood T cell density with longer overall survival.

Note on this clone: Its antigen is still unknown.

Using immunoSEQ multiplex PCR, the repertoire was profiled, and TCRdb retains in-frame clones only, with some absent. The data show about 22,000 clones, approximately 91% seen once. CDR3 length: 15 residues. V was pared by 2 bases and J by 3 bases, with 6 bases of the junction left unmatched. Germline V gives CDR1 MNHEY, CDR2 SMNVEV (reference sequence). This TCR was sampled from a man aged 35 to 70 with stage II squamous cell lung carcinoma. The specimen comprised PBMCs, sampled before any cancer treatment. V is TRBV27 and J is TRBJ2-7; 8 bases fit TRBD1. CDR3 in amino acids: CASSLMWDRYYEQYF. CDR3 DNA: TGTGCCAGCAGTTTAATGTGGGACAGGTACTACGAGCAGTACTTC.